The 6 T cell receptor beta chains listed next were all sequenced from one sample in a study of T cells after yellow fever vaccination. TCRdb reprocessed the 5' RACE reads with MiXCR, giving one entry per CDR3 protein. The table lists 310,000 or so distinct CDR3 sequences, less than 4.5% of them singletons. The specimen was PBMCs, collected on the day of the yellow fever booster vaccination. The receptors were gathered from a man aged 18 to 35 who received the YFV17D yellow fever vaccine.

This clonotype was picked up many times. The chain joins TRBV3-1 to TRBJ2-1; D tentatively reads TRBD1 or TRBD2 (6 bases each). Trimming pared 1 base from V and 8 bases from J, leaving 18 bases between. The germline CDR1 and CDR2 sequences are LGHDT and YNNKEL (reference sequence). The CDR3 has 16 amino acids. The CDR3 DNA reads TGTGCCAGCAGCCAAGTTGCGGGGACACATAGGGATGAGCAGTTCTTC. It is translated as CASSQVAGTHRDEQFF.

DNA for the CDR3: TGTGCCAGCACCAAAGACCACACCCTCGGATCCCCTGAAGCTTTCTTT. Translated, it gives CASTKDHTLGSPEAFF. The chain combines TRBV6-5 with TRBJ1-1, with D unresolved. The CDR3 is made up of 16 amino acids. The V end lost 7 bases, the J end lost 6 bases, and 24 bases lay between the germline ends. Looked up from germline, CDR1 is MNHEY and CDR2 is SVGAGI.

The sample holds many counts of this clonotype. The chain carries TRBV7-2 and TRBJ2-2, with D possibly TRBD1 on 6 matching bases. V was trimmed by 5 bases and J by 4 bases, leaving 11 bases between them. CDR1 SGHTA and CDR2 FQGNSA come from the germline V gene. There are 14 residues in the CDR3. The CDR3 sequence: CASSPGQFTGELFF. The CDR3, as DNA: TGTGCCAGCAGCCCCGGACAGTTCACCGGGGAGCTGTTTTTT.

This clonotype was seen more than once but under ten times. This chain connects TRBV18 to TRBJ1-1; D unclear. V dropped 2 bases and J dropped 7 bases, with 14 bases sitting between them. The CDR3 is 14 residues long. Germline CDR1 and CDR2: KGHSH and LQKENI. The CDR3 spells CASSPSLERSEAFF. The CDR3 coding sequence is TGTGCCAGCTCACCAAGTTTGGAACGGAGTGAAGCTTTCTTT.

Only a few counts were recorded for this clonotype. The CDR3 nucleotides are TGTGCCAGCAGTTACTCCTTCGGACAGGGCCCAGATACGCAGTATTTT. It encodes CASSYSFGQGPDTQYF. The V gene is TRBV6-5, the J gene TRBJ2-3; 8 nucleotides agree with TRBD1. CDR1 and CDR2 (germline): MNHEY, SVGAGI. V was clipped by 0 bases and J by 4 bases; unmatched bases: 6. The CDR3 sequence is 16 residues long.

This clonotype came up many times. The chain is built from TRBV7-9 and TRBJ2-1; weak D call: TRBD1 (5 bases). Trimming took 5 bases from V and 5 from J, leaving 10 bases between them. Germline V gene sequence: CDR1 SEHNR, CDR2 FQNEAQ (reference sequence). The CDR3 is made up of 13 amino acids. The CDR3 DNA follows: TGTGCCAGCAGCGGGCAGGGTCACAATGAGCAGTTCTTC. As protein: CASSGQGHNEQFF.